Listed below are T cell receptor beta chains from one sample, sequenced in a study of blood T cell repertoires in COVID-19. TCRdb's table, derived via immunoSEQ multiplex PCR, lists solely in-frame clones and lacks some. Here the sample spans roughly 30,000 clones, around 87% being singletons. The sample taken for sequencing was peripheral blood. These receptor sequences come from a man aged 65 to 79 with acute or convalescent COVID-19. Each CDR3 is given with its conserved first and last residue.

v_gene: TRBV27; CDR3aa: CASSLLNQPQHF
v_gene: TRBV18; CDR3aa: CASSPLQGTTNEKLFF
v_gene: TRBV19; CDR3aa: CASSPRGDTEAFF
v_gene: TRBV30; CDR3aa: CAWSTGPNSDTQYF
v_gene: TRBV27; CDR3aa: CASSLFYTGELFF
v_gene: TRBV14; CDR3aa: CASSQDSFRGCTEAFF
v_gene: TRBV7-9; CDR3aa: CASSRGLNSYEQYF
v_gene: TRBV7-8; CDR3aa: CASSFIGALQETQYF
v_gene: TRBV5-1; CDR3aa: CASSLGTSDRYPEGTQYF
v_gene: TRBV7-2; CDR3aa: CASSPDRGAGYTF
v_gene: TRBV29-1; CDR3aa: CSVEVRQGGNEKLFF